Below, 30 T cell receptor beta chains from the same sample are listed, as sequenced in a study of cytomegalovirus exposure and HLA in healthy donors. Use of 60 Vbeta and 13 Jbeta primers characterized the PCR. Method: immunoSEQ multiplex PCR; TCRdb's copy keeps in-frame clones and lacks some. Of around 180,000 clones in the sample, around 81% were seen once. Sequenced sample: PBMCs. Every receptor here comes from a woman aged 18-29 years in good health and CMV-seropositive.

The rearrangement joins TRBV27 to TRBJ2-1, with 7 bases lining up with TRBD2. V trimming: 2 bases; J trimming: 2 bases; junction bases outside the gene matches: 6. This CDR3 spans 16 amino acids. Germline V CDR1 and CDR2: MNHEY, SMNVEV (reference sequence). DNA of the CDR3: TGTGCCAGCAGTTTAAGGGCTAGCGGAGCCTACAATGAGCAGTTCTTC. As protein: CASSLRASGAYNEQFF.

This sequence joins TRBV5-1 and TRBJ2-5, with 8 bases matching TRBD2. CDR1 SGHRS and CDR2 YFSETQ come from the germline V gene. V lost 2 bases and J lost 7; bases outside the gene matches: 13. This CDR3 region has 16 residues. In DNA, the CDR3 is TGCGCCAGCAGCTTTATAACAGCGGGGGCTACGGGGACCCAGTACTTC. It encodes CASSFITAGATGTQYF.

V and J are TRBV9 and TRBJ2-3; D remains unclear. The germline V gene encodes CDR1 SGDLS and CDR2 YYNGEE. The CDR3 loop spans 14 amino acids. V dropped 4 bases and J dropped 0 bases, with 9 bases sitting between them. The CDR3 DNA reads TGTGCCAGCAGCCAACTATCTAGCACAGATACGCAGTATTTT. Protein sequence: CASSQLSSTDTQYF.

The rearrangement links TRBV4-2 to TRBJ1-4; D not certain. Trimming stripped 0 bases from V and 4 bases from J, with 9 bases between. Germline-derived CDR1 and CDR2 are LGHNA and YNFKEQ. The CDR3 spans 15 residues. DNA of the CDR3: TGTGCCAGCAGCCAAGATCGAGGGATTAATGAAAAACTGTTTTTT. Protein product: CASSQDRGINEKLFF.

This clone showed up just a few times. The rearrangement joins TRBV28 to TRBJ1-2, with 10 bases matching TRBD1. Germline V gene sequence: CDR1 MDHEN, CDR2 SYDVKM. The J segment lost 6 bases and the V segment lost 3 bases, leaving 4 bases of the junction unmatched. The CDR3 is 14 residues long. The CDR3 region is CASSLGQGLNGYTF. The CDR3 coding sequence is TGTGCCAGCAGTTTGGGACAGGGGTTGAATGGCTACACCTTC.

The chain combines TRBV19 with TRBJ2-5, with 9 bases identical to TRBD1. The CDR3 consists of 15 residues. V shed 5 bases, J shed 4 bases, and the junction held 8 bases outside the gene matches. Germline V CDR1 and CDR2: LNHDA, SQIVND (reference sequence). CDR3 coding DNA: TGTGCCAGTAGTCCCGGGACAGGGATTCGAGAGACCCAGTACTTC. Its translation: CASSPGTGIRETQYF.

The chain joins TRBV11-2 to TRBJ2-5, with 7 bases matching TRBD1. Germline CDR1 is SGHAT and CDR2 is FQNNGV. CDR3 size: 14 residues. V was pared by 5 bases and J by 5 bases, with 8 bases of the junction left unmatched. This CDR3 reads CASSGQGVRETQYF. The CDR3 DNA reads as TGTGCCAGCAGCGGGCAGGGGGTTCGCGAGACCCAGTACTTC.

The rearrangement uses TRBV18 and TRBJ2-3; 9 nucleotides align to TRBD2. This CDR3 contains 16 residues. J was trimmed by 0 bases and V by 5 bases; bases with no gene match: 6. From germline, CDR1 is KGHSH and CDR2 LQKENI. This CDR3 reads CASSLIAGVSTDTQYF. CDR3 nucleotide sequence: TGTGCCAGCTCATTAATAGCGGGGGTGAGCACAGATACGCAGTATTTT.

The rearrangement links TRBV28 to TRBJ1-1, with D maybe TRBD1 (6 bases). V was trimmed by 6 bases and J by 6 bases, leaving 14 bases between them. The CDR3 is 13 amino acids. Germline V lookup: CDR1 MDHEN, CDR2 SYDVKM. In nucleotides, the CDR3 is TGTGCCAGCAGCGTTAACAGGGAAGCTGAAGCTTTCTTT. It translates to CASSVNREAEAFF.

The V and J genes are TRBV28 and TRBJ1-2; 8 bases fit TRBD1. Unmatched junction bases numbered 3, after V lost 5 bases and J lost 4 bases. The CDR3 covers 13 residues. CDR1 and CDR2 from the germline V gene are MDHEN and SYDVKM. The CDR3 DNA reads TGTGCCAGCAGTACAGGGGGAAGCTATGGCTACACCTTC. This gives the protein CASSTGGSYGYTF.

The chain employs TRBV11-2 and TRBJ1-1, with a weak D call TRBD1 (5 bases). V lost 0 bases, J lost 7 bases, and 12 bases lay in between. Germline V gene sequence: CDR1 SGHAT, CDR2 FQNNGV. This CDR3 spans 14 amino acids. This CDR3 reads CASSLERVQVEAFF. In nucleotides, the CDR3 is TGTGCCAGCAGCTTAGAAAGGGTACAGGTTGAAGCTTTCTTT.

The V gene is TRBV23-1, the J gene TRBJ1-3; the match to TRBD1 covers 7 bases. TRBV23-1 is placed among ORFs of uncertain function. The V gene end was trimmed by 0 bases and the J gene end by 0 bases; junction bases not matched to a gene: 8. The CDR3 has 18 amino acids. In DNA, the CDR3 is TGCGCCAGCAGTCAATCTTGGGACAGTGACTCCTCTGGAAACACCATATATTTT. Protein: CASSQSWDSDSSGNTIYF.

The chain joins TRBV6-5 to TRBJ1-2; D remains ambiguous. Germline CDR1 reads MNHEY; CDR2 reads SVGAGI. This CDR3 comprises 13 residues. Trimming took 6 bases from V and 4 from J, leaving 12 bases between them. CDR3 in DNA: TGTGCCAGCAGAAGGCTGGCGGGCTATGGCTACACCTTC. It specifies CASRRLAGYGYTF.

The J gene is TRBJ1-1, the V gene TRBV13, with D possibly TRBD1 on 6 matching bases. CDR3 length: 13 residues. Trimming shortened V by 4 bases and J by 7 bases, and 13 bases separated the two germline ends. Germline V lookup: CDR1 PRHDT, CDR2 FYEKMQ (reference sequence). The CDR3 reads CASSSGQLGEAFF. The DNA of the CDR3 is TGTGCCAGCAGCTCCGGACAGCTGGGTGAAGCTTTCTTT.

DNA of the CDR3: TGTGCCAGCAGCTTCGGACAGGGGGAAAATTCACCCCTCCACTTT. Translation: CASSFGQGENSPLHF. V usage is TRBV9 and J usage is TRBJ1-6, with 10 bases matching TRBD1. The CDR3 loop spans 15 amino acids. Germline V CDR1 and CDR2: SGDLS, YYNGEE. V lost 4 bases, J lost 7 bases, and 5 bases stayed unmatched.

The chain has TRBV15 and TRBJ1-6; possibly TRBD1 for D (5 bases). V lost 0 bases to trimming and J lost 5 bases, with 8 bases between them. Germline V gene lookup returns CDR1 LNHNV and CDR2 YYDKDF (reference sequence). The CDR3 consists of 15 residues. For the CDR3, the DNA is TGTGCCACCAGCAGAGACCAGGGTAATAATTCACCCCTCCACTTT. This codes for CATSRDQGNNSPLHF.

The chain employs TRBV30 and TRBJ2-1, with D perhaps matching TRBD1 (5 bases). The V and J ends lost 2 bases and 7 bases respectively, with 24 bases between them. Germline V gene lookup returns CDR1 GTSNPN and CDR2 SVGIG (reference sequence). This CDR3 comprises 17 residues. The CDR3 coding sequence is TGTGCCTGGAGTCTTAAGAGGCGCTGGACAAAAGGAAATGAGCAGTTCTTC. The encoded protein is CAWSLKRRWTKGNEQFF. The complete variable domain, with remaining parts taken from reference TRBV30 and TRBJ2-1, reads SQTIHQWPATLVQPVGSPLSLECTVEGTSNPNLYWYRQAAGRGLQLLFYSVGIGQISSEVPQNLSASRPQDRQFILSSKKLLLSDSGFYLCAWSLKRRWTKGNEQFFGPGTRLTVL.

V and J are TRBV27 and TRBJ1-1; TRBD1 matches 10 bases. The CDR3 totals 13 residues. The V gene's germline CDR1 is MNHEY and CDR2 SMNVEV (reference sequence). Trimming removed 4 bases from V and 6 bases from J; junction bases left unmatched: 2. CDR3 protein: CASSWDRGAEAFF. The DNA for the CDR3 is TGTGCCAGCAGTTGGGACAGGGGCGCTGAAGCTTTCTTT.

The chain combines TRBV30 with TRBJ1-2; D ambiguous. CDR3 length: 11 residues. Trimming removed 3 bases at V and 4 bases at J, with 6 bases between. CDR1 is GTSNPN, CDR2 SVGIG, per germline (reference sequence). CDR3 in DNA: TGTGCCTGGAGCGCGCTCTATGGCTACACCTTC. The encoded protein is CAWSALYGYTF. The whole variable domain, remainder taken from reference TRBV30 and TRBJ1-2, is SQTIHQWPATLVQPVGSPLSLECTVEGTSNPNLYWYRQAAGRGLQLLFYSVGIGQISSEVPQNLSASRPQDRQFILSSKKLLLSDSGFYLCAWSALYGYTFGSGTRLTVV.

The genes are TRBV6-1 and TRBJ2-7; TRBD1 agrees at 9 bases. Germline V gene data show CDR1 as MNHNS and CDR2 as SASEGT. J lost 2 bases, V lost 5 bases, and 4 bases had no gene match. CDR3 length equals 14 residues. CDR3 coding DNA: TGTGCCAGCAGTATCACAGGGGGCCCCTACGAGCAGTACTTC. Translation: CASSITGGPYEQYF.

This clone was observed a single time. This chain connects TRBV6-6 to TRBJ2-3, with 12 bases identical to TRBD2. Germline lookup yields CDR1 MNHNY and CDR2 SVGAGI (reference sequence). This CDR3 spans 16 amino acids. The junction had 8 bases not matched to a gene; V was cut back by 8 bases and J by 2 bases. CDR3 in amino acids: CASEVGTSGLTDTQYF. CDR3 nucleotides: TGTGCCAGCGAAGTTGGGACTAGCGGGCTCACAGATACGCAGTATTTT.

A note on this clone: One junction end does not reproduce the germline sequence, and a read error may be involved. The V call is TRBV19, the J call TRBJ2-1; 10 bases are shared with TRBD1. There are 15 residues in the CDR3. Germline CDR1 is LNHDA and CDR2 is SQIVND (reference sequence). The CDR3 loop is CASGIGTGAYNEQFF. The CDR3 bases are TGTGCCAGTGGTATAGGGACAGGGGCCTACAATGAGCAGTTCTTC.

The chain employs TRBV5-5 and TRBJ2-4, with 8 bases fitting TRBD2. The V gene's germline CDR1 is SGHKS and CDR2 YYEKEE (reference sequence). V was clipped by 1 base and J by 8 bases; unmatched bases: 8. The CDR3 loop spans 15 amino acids. CDR3 loop: CASSLYSGVLDIQYF. The DNA for the CDR3 is TGTGCCAGCAGCTTGTATAGCGGGGTGCTGGACATTCAGTACTTC.

The rearrangement joins TRBV12-5 to TRBJ2-2; 8 bases are shared with TRBD1. The CDR3 is made up of 16 amino acids. CDR1 and CDR2 (germline): LGHNT, FRNRAP. Losses at the gene ends were 1 base for V and 7 bases for J; bases not matched to a gene: 8. The DNA of the CDR3 is TGTGCTAGTGGTTTGGGTTTCCTCGACAGGGGCGGGGAGCTGTTTTTT. It specifies CASGLGFLDRGGELFF.

This clone was seen a handful of times. One junction end does not reproduce the germline sequence, and a read error may be involved. The sample carries other DNA sequences with the same CDR3. The gene calls are TRBV7-8 and TRBJ2-5; no clear D gene. In germline, CDR1 is SGHVS, CDR2 FQNEAQ. This CDR3 is built from 15 residues. CDR3 sequence reads: CASSLQKGTRETQYF. CDR3 nucleotide sequence: TGTGCCAGTAGCTTGCAAAAAGGCACCAGGGAGACCCAGTACTTC.

J is TRBJ2-7 and V is TRBV27, with 8 bases identical to TRBD2. With 6 bases clipped from V and 4 bases from J, the junction kept 14 bases outside the gene matches. CDR3 length equals 16 residues. Looked up from germline, CDR1 is MNHEY and CDR2 is SMNVEV (reference sequence). DNA for the CDR3: TGTGCCAGCAGCCGCCAGGGCAGCGGGGGAATTTACGAGCAGTACTTC. It encodes CASSRQGSGGIYEQYF.

The genes are TRBV7-3 and TRBJ2-1, with TRBD2 identical over 14 bases. This CDR3 region has 17 residues. The V gene end was trimmed by 5 bases and the J gene end by 10 bases; junction bases not matched to a gene: 13. In germline, CDR1 is SGHTA, CDR2 FQGTGA. The CDR3 protein is CASSMRPTSGGVGEQFF. DNA for the CDR3: TGTGCCAGCAGCATGCGACCGACTAGCGGGGGGGTAGGGGAGCAGTTCTTC.

The CDR3 DNA is TGTGCCAGCAGAAGGGGCACTGAAGCTTTCTTT. Its translation: CASRRGTEAFF. V and J are TRBV6-5 and TRBJ1-1; possible D gene TRBD1, 5 bases. V shed 6 bases and J shed 4 bases, with 6 bases lying between them. The CDR3 is made up of 11 amino acids. The germline CDR1 and CDR2 sequences are MNHEY and SVGAGI.

V gene TRBV7-6 combines with J gene TRBJ1-2; 10 bases agree with TRBD1. CDR1 is SGHVS and CDR2 is FNYEAQ in the germline V gene. J was trimmed by 6 bases and V by 1 base; bases with no gene match: 8. The CDR3 covers 16 residues. DNA of the CDR3: TGTGCCAGCAGCTTAGACCGGGACAGGGGCCCGAATGGCTACACCTTC. Its translation: CASSLDRDRGPNGYTF. Full variable domain (outside the CDR3, taken from reference TRBV7-6 and TRBJ1-2): GAGVSQSPRYKVTKRGQDVALRCDPISGHVSLYWYRQALGQGPEFLTYFNYEAQQDKSGLPNDRFSAERPEGSISTLTIQRTEQRDSAMYRCASSLDRDRGPNGYTFGSGTRLTVV.

The chain uses TRBV6-6 and TRBJ1-2; D might be TRBD1 (6 bases). This CDR3 comprises 14 residues. Trimming left V 10 bases short and J 0 bases short, with 15 bases between. CDR1 is MNHNY, CDR2 SVGAGI, per germline (reference sequence). This CDR3 reads CATQGGGSNYGYTF. CDR3 bases: TGTGCCACCCAAGGGGGGGGCTCTAACTATGGCTACACCTTC.